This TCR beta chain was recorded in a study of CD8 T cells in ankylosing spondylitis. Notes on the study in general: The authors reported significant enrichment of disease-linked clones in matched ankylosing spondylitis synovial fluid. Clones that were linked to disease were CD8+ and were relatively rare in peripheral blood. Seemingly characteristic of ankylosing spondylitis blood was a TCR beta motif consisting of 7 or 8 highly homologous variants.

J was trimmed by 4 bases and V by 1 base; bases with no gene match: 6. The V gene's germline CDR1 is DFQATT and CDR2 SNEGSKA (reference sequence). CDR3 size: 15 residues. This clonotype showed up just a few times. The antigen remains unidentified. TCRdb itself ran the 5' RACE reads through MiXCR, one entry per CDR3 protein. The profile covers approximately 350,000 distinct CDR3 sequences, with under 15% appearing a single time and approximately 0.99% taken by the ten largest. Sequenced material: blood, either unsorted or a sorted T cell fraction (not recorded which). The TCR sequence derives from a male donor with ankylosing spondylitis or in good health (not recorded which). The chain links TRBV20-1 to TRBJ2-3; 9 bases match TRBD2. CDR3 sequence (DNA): TGCAGTGCTAGAGCCAGCGGGGGGTGGTCAGATACGCAGTATTTT. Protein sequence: CSARASGGWSDTQYF.